A selection of T cell receptor beta chains follows, all from one sample in a study of blood T cell repertoires in COVID-19. Sequencing used immunoSEQ multiplex PCR; TCRdb keeps in-frame clones, though not all of them. The data contain about 200,000 clones, about nine tenths of them singletons. Sequencing input: peripheral blood. The origin of the receptors is a man aged 45-65 years with acute or convalescent COVID-19. Each CDR3 is given with its conserved first and last residue. The order of the fields is J gene, V gene, CDR3 length, CDR3 protein.

J: TRBJ1-2
V: TRBV6-5
length: 15
CDR3: CASSYSGRGAYGYTF

J: TRBJ2-2
V: TRBV9
length: 18
CDR3: CASSVASGGGATTGELFF

J: TRBJ2-2
V: TRBV5-4
length: 16
CDR3: CASSLVASEGAGELFF

J: TRBJ1-1
V: TRBV10-2
length: 14
CDR3: CASSVQGMNTEAFF

J: TRBJ2-1
V: TRBV5-4
length: 14
CDR3: CASSPGLAGALQFF

J: TRBJ2-7
V: TRBV19
length: 14
CDR3: CASSIQGSTYEQYF

J: TRBJ1-5
V: TRBV6-5
length: 13
CDR3: CASISGGNQPQHF

J: TRBJ1-6
V: TRBV9
length: 16
CDR3: CASSSRQGARNSPLHF

J: TRBJ1-1
V: TRBV14
length: 15
CDR3: CASSQVPGGNTEAFF

J: TRBJ2-1
V: TRBV5-6
length: 15
CDR3: CASYSGDRGYNEQFF

J: TRBJ2-3
V: TRBV6-5
length: 13
CDR3: CASREGSTDTQYF

J: TRBJ1-2
V: TRBV18
length: 14
CDR3: CASSPRQGDYGYTF

J: TRBJ1-2
V: TRBV29-1
length: 14
CDR3: CSATGTLQGAGYTF

J: TRBJ1-1
V: TRBV6-5
length: 13
CDR3: CASSYESNTEAFF

J: TRBJ1-6
V: TRBV18
length: 14
CDR3: CASSPDRNNSPLHF

J: TRBJ1-4
V: TRBV27
length: 17
CDR3: CASSFKRSFATNEKLFF

J: TRBJ1-1
V: TRBV6-5
length: 15
CDR3: CASSRSTGVNTEAFF

J: TRBJ1-3
V: TRBV11-2
length: 16
CDR3: CASSWGGLAPGNTIYF